The 9 T cell receptor beta chains listed next were all sequenced from one sample in a study of T cell repertoires in cytomegalovirus infection. TCRdb used MiXCR to reprocess the reads, holding one entry per CDR3 protein. The table includes some 150,000 distinct CDR3 sequences, roughly 6% detected once. The material sequenced was PBMCs. These TCRs come from a human donor in good health (CMV status not recorded). Some clones in this sample may be carry-over from other donors' samples.

This clonotype was detected ten times or more. V is TRBV4-2 and J is TRBJ2-7; TRBD2 matches at 12 bases. Per the germline V gene, CDR1 is LGHNA and CDR2 is YNFKEQ. V lost 1 base, J lost 4 bases, and 2 bases stayed unmatched. The CDR3 has 15 residues. CDR3 region: CASSQVTSGGYEQYF. DNA for the CDR3: TGTGCCAGCAGCCAAGTGACTAGCGGGGGTTACGAGCAGTACTTC.

This clonotype was detected many times. J is TRBJ2-5 and V is TRBV7-2; 9 nucleotides line up with TRBD2. CDR3 length: 15 residues. V lost 5 bases, J lost 4 bases, and 8 bases stayed unmatched. Germline loops: CDR1 SGHTA, CDR2 FQGNSA. The CDR3 reads CASSPWRGGGETQYF. Written as DNA, the CDR3 is TGTGCCAGCAGCCCTTGGCGGGGGGGAGGAGAGACCCAGTACTTC.

In this sample, this clonotype turned up many times. This rearrangement joins TRBV7-2 to TRBJ1-4, with TRBD1 matching 7 bases. The CDR3 is 14 amino acids. V lost 6 bases, J lost 8 bases, and 9 bases stayed unmatched. Per germline, CDR1 SGHTA and CDR2 FQGNSA. The CDR3, as DNA: TGTGCCAGCAGTCTGGACAGGCCTTCGGAAAAACTGTTTTTT. Translation: CASSLDRPSEKLFF.

This clonotype has at least ten counts. V usage is TRBV6-5 and J usage is TRBJ2-7; TRBD1 or TRBD2 may be the D gene (6 bases each). The CDR3 has 14 amino acids. Germline V gives CDR1 MNHEY, CDR2 SVGAGI. Trimming removed 6 bases from V and 1 base from J, with 13 bases in between. This chain's CDR3 is CASSPGGRSYEQYF. The CDR3 nucleotides read TGTGCCAGCAGCCCCGGGGGCAGGTCCTACGAGCAGTACTTC.

This clonotype was recorded at least ten times. V and J are TRBV14 and TRBJ2-1; no reliable D call. Germline V gene lookup returns CDR1 SGHDN and CDR2 FVKESK. The CDR3 has 18 residues. Trimming cost V 1 base and J 3 bases, with 19 bases left between them. The CDR3 coding sequence is TGTGCCAGCAGCCAAGTGGCAGTAGGATTATCCGTCTACAATGAGCAGTTCTTC. As protein: CASSQVAVGLSVYNEQFF.

This clonotype was picked up many times. This chain connects TRBV7-2 to TRBJ2-5, with TRBD2 as a possible D gene (6 bases). CDR1 SGHTA and CDR2 FQGNSA come from the germline V gene. This CDR3 contains 13 residues. Trimming removed 5 bases at V and 5 bases at J, with 12 bases between. CDR3 sequence reads: CASSLGTSETQYF. The CDR3 nucleotides are TGTGCCAGCAGCCTTGGGACTTCCGAGACCCAGTACTTC.

This clonotype showed up many times. V is TRBV12-3 or TRBV12-4 and J is TRBJ1-1; perhaps TRBD1 as D (5 bases). V was shortened by 5 bases and J by 1 base, with 32 bases between the two germline ends. This CDR3 spans 21 amino acids. The CDR3 region has the DNA TGTGCCAGCAGTCTCCCTCCGGGGCGTTCCCCATTCCCAACCTCGAACACTGAAGCTTTCTTT. Residues: CASSLPPGRSPFPTSNTEAFF.

This clonotype was recorded many times. Here the CDR3 DNA reads TGTGCCAGCAGCCCGTCGAGACAGGGGAATACTGAAGCTTTCTTT. It translates to CASSPSRQGNTEAFF. The rearrangement joins TRBV7-2 to TRBJ1-1, with TRBD1 identical over 8 bases. The CDR3 sequence is 15 residues long. V trimming: 5 bases; J trimming: 5 bases; junction bases outside the gene matches: 10. The germline V gene has CDR1 SGHTA and CDR2 FQGNSA.

This clonotype was found many times. The chain joins TRBV7-6 to TRBJ2-7, with TRBD1 matching 10 bases. Per the germline V gene, CDR1 is SGHVS and CDR2 is FNYEAQ. The trim removed 5 bases at V and 2 bases at J, leaving 9 bases unmatched. CDR3 size: 16 residues. The CDR3 coding sequence is TGTGCCAGCAGCCCGAGAGGGACAGGGGCCACCTACGAGCAGTACTTC. Its translation: CASSPRGTGATYEQYF.